Below are 26 T cell receptor beta chains sequenced from a single sample in a study of blood T cell repertoires in COVID-19. Produced via immunoSEQ multiplex PCR; TCRdb's table is partial and in-frame only. The sample contains under 200,000 clones, about 83% of which appear only once. The specimen was peripheral blood. The receptors stem from a woman between 65 and 79 years old with COVID-19, enrolled during active disease.

A note on this clone: A junction boundary mismatches the germline segment, possibly from a read error. The J gene is TRBJ2-7, the V gene TRBV28; 7 bases match TRBD1. The germline V gene has CDR1 MDHEN and CDR2 SYDVKM. This CDR3 is built from 15 residues. CDR3 sequence (DNA): TGTGCCAGCAGCCGTCGACAGGGTCCCTCCGACGAGCAGTACTTC. Encoded protein: CASSRRQGPSDEQYF. Full variable domain (outside the CDR3, taken from reference TRBV28 and TRBJ2-7): DVKVTQSSRYLVKRTGEKVFLECVQDMDHENMFWYRQDPGLGLRLIYFSYDVKMKEKGDIPEGYSVSREKKERFSLILESASTNQTSMYLCASSRRQGPSDEQYFGPGTRLTVT.

V gene TRBV6-5 combines with J gene TRBJ1-1; 9 nucleotides match TRBD1. The ends lost 7 bases at V and 4 bases at J; junction bases unmatched: 7. CDR1 MNHEY and CDR2 SVGAGI come from the germline V gene. The CDR3 is 14 amino acids. The CDR3 loop reads CASISTGGRTEAFF. CDR3 coding DNA: TGTGCCAGCATCTCTACAGGGGGCCGCACTGAAGCTTTCTTT.

The rearrangement uses TRBV2 and TRBJ2-7, with 8 positions matching TRBD1. The CDR3 consists of 15 residues. The J segment lost 6 bases and the V segment lost 6 bases, leaving 13 bases of the junction unmatched. In germline, CDR1 is SNHLY, CDR2 FYNNEI. The CDR3 bases are TGTGCCAGCAGCCAGGGACAGGTCCTCCTAGGCGAGCAGTACTTC. Its translation is CASSQGQVLLGEQYF.

This clone was recorded a few times. The chain is built from TRBV7-6 and TRBJ1-6; 9 bases map to TRBD1. The length of the CDR3 is 16 residues. The trim removed 5 bases at V and 7 bases at J, leaving 9 bases unmatched. CDR1 and CDR2 from the germline V gene are SGHVS and FNYEAQ. The CDR3 region has the DNA TGTGCCAGCAGCCCCCTGGGACAGGGTAGAAATTCACCCCTCCACTTT. Translated: CASSPLGQGRNSPLHF. The full variable domain, rest sourced from reference TRBV7-6 and TRBJ1-6, is GAGVSQSPRYKVTKRGQDVALRCDPISGHVSLYWYRQALGQGPEFLTYFNYEAQQDKSGLPNDRFSAERPEGSISTLTIQRTEQRDSAMYRCASSPLGQGRNSPLHFGNGTRLTVT.

The genes are TRBV7-9 and TRBJ2-7; 8 nucleotides line up with TRBD2. The junction had 5 bases not matched to a gene; V was cut back by 1 base and J by 3 bases. This CDR3 is 15 amino acids long. The V gene's germline CDR1 is SEHNR and CDR2 FQNEAQ (reference sequence). The CDR3: CASSLVVSGDYEQYF. The CDR3 bases are TGTGCCAGCAGCTTAGTCGTTAGCGGGGACTACGAGCAGTACTTC.

Here the CDR3 DNA reads TGCGCCAGCAGCTTGGCCGAGGCCAGCAGGGGCGATGAGCAGTTCTTC. Translating it yields CASSLAEASRGDEQFF. This chain links TRBV5-1 with TRBJ2-1; D perhaps matches TRBD1 (6 bases). The CDR3 has 16 residues. Trimming took 0 bases from V and 8 from J, leaving 18 bases between them. Germline V lookup: CDR1 SGHRS, CDR2 YFSETQ.

This chain joins TRBV7-2 and TRBJ2-2; the match to TRBD2 covers 9 bases. The germline CDR1 and CDR2 sequences are SGHTA and FQGNSA. Losses at the gene ends were 7 bases for V and 3 bases for J; bases not matched to a gene: 3. This CDR3 has 14 amino acids. Here the CDR3 DNA reads TGTGCCAGCATGCTAGCGGGGTACACCGGGGAGCTGTTTTTT. It yields the protein CASMLAGYTGELFF.

J is TRBJ1-2 and V is TRBV6-5; 8 bases fit TRBD1. Germline V CDR1 and CDR2: MNHEY, SVGAGI. This CDR3 region has 15 residues. J was trimmed by 1 base and V by 5 bases; bases with no gene match: 6. CDR3 amino acids: CASSRTGQINYGYTF. The CDR3 coding sequence is TGTGCCAGCAGTCGGACAGGGCAGATTAACTATGGCTACACCTTC.

V and J are TRBV7-6 and TRBJ2-3; 7 bases agree with TRBD2. J gave up 1 base and V 5 bases, and 12 bases lay outside the gene matches. CDR3 size: 17 residues. Germline assignment: CDR1 SGHVS and CDR2 FNYEAQ. DNA of the CDR3: TGTGCCAGCAGCCCCTTAGGCGGGGGTGGCGGCACAGATACGCAGTATTTT. This codes for CASSPLGGGGGTDTQYF.

V gene TRBV2 combines with J gene TRBJ2-2, with D possibly TRBD1 on 6 matching bases. CDR1 and CDR2 (germline): SNHLY, FYNNEI. The V end lost 5 bases, the J end lost 0 bases, and 10 bases lay between the germline ends. The CDR3 is 15 amino acids. The CDR3 region has the DNA TGTGCCAGCAGTCAGGACAGCCCGAACACCGGGGAGCTGTTTTTT. It is translated as CASSQDSPNTGELFF.

V and J are TRBV28 and TRBJ2-3; 12 nucleotides match TRBD2. Trimming at V came to 5 bases and at J to 6 bases, leaving 9 bases not matched to a gene. The CDR3 sequence is 16 residues long. The germline CDR1 and CDR2 sequences are MDHEN and SYDVKM. CDR3: CASSVLAGGRSDTQYF. The CDR3 bases are TGTGCCAGCAGTGTCCTAGCGGGGGGGCGGTCTGATACGCAGTATTTT.

This clone appeared a few times. The chain links TRBV4-1 to TRBJ2-5; no reliable D call. Trimming removed 0 bases from V and 7 bases from J, with 12 bases in between. Germline V gene data show CDR1 as MGHRA and CDR2 as YSYEKL. This CDR3 comprises 14 residues. CDR3 nucleotide sequence: TGCGCCAGCAGCCAAGACAGACGGAGTTCGACCCAGTACTTC. Its translation is CASSQDRRSSTQYF.

The chain joins TRBV11-2 to TRBJ1-5, with 8 bases that match TRBD1. Trimming cost V 5 bases and J 1 base; bases outside gene matches: 7. CDR1 is SGHAT, CDR2 FQNNGV, per germline. The length of the CDR3 is 16 residues. This chain's CDR3 is CASSQGQGGSNQPQHF. For the CDR3, the DNA is TGTGCCAGCAGCCAAGGACAGGGTGGGAGCAATCAGCCCCAGCATTTT.

J is TRBJ1-1 and V is TRBV28; tentative D call: TRBD1 (5 bases). This CDR3 spans 15 amino acids. Germline V lookup: CDR1 MDHEN, CDR2 SYDVKM. V was trimmed by 2 bases and J by 4 bases, leaving 14 bases between them. Here the CDR3 DNA reads TGTGCCAGCAGTTTACCCCCAGGGTTTTCCACTGAAGCTTTCTTT. This translates into CASSLPPGFSTEAFF.

The V and J genes are TRBV18 and TRBJ1-5; 7 bases map to TRBD1. The CDR3 totals 16 residues. Trimming took 1 base from V and 0 from J; bases not matched to a gene: 3. Germline CDR1 KGHSH, CDR2 LQKENI. CDR3 nucleotides: TGTGCCAGCTCACCACGAGGGGACAGTAGCAATCAGCCCCAGCATTTT. As protein: CASSPRGDSSNQPQHF.

The V call is TRBV6-2 or TRBV6-3, the J call TRBJ2-1, with D tentatively TRBD2 (5 bases). The V gene's germline CDR1 is MNHEY and CDR2 SVGEGT. The CDR3 sequence is 16 residues long. V lost 4 bases, J lost 5 bases, and 18 bases lay in between. DNA of the CDR3: TGTGCCAGCAGTTCCCCTCGGGTAGGGAGCAACAATGAGCAGTTCTTC. It specifies CASSSPRVGSNNEQFF.

This clone was observed once. The chain is built from TRBV5-1 and TRBJ1-4; 8 bases are a match to TRBD1. CDR1 is SGHRS, CDR2 YFSETQ, per germline. The CDR3 is 21 amino acids. V lost 3 bases and J lost 0; bases outside the gene matches: 19. This CDR3 reads CASSYGWTGRSKSATNEKLFF. The CDR3 nucleotides read TGCGCCAGCAGCTACGGCTGGACAGGGCGATCGAAAAGTGCAACTAATGAAAAACTGTTTTTT.

The V and J genes are TRBV12-3 or TRBV12-4 and TRBJ1-4; D not resolved. The germline V and J ends were trimmed by 3 bases and 8 bases, with 10 bases remaining between them. CDR3 length equals 13 residues. This CDR3 reads CASSFGAGEKLFF. The CDR3 DNA reads as TGTGCCAGCAGTTTCGGCGCAGGAGAAAAACTGTTTTTT.

The rearrangement joins TRBV27 to TRBJ1-2; D is uncertain. The CDR3 length is 14 residues. Deletions cut 4 bases from V and 3 bases from J, with 12 bases between. Germline V gene sequence: CDR1 MNHEY, CDR2 SMNVEV (reference sequence). Written as DNA, the CDR3 is TGTGCCAGCAGTTCTGGGAGGTTTGACTATGGCTACACCTTC. This gives the protein CASSSGRFDYGYTF.

The V and J genes are TRBV6-2 or TRBV6-3 and TRBJ2-1; a weak D match, TRBD2 (5 bases). This CDR3 contains 12 residues. The germline V gene encodes CDR1 MNHEY and CDR2 SVGEGT. V shed 5 bases and J shed 8 bases, with 10 bases lying between them. For the CDR3, the DNA is TGTGCCAGCAGTCGTAAGGAGGATGAGCAGTTCTTC. Translated, it gives CASSRKEDEQFF.

V gene TRBV28 combines with J gene TRBJ1-6; D is unclear. Trimming took off 2 bases at V and 6 bases at J, with 8 bases between the two ends. The CDR3 sequence is 14 residues long. Germline CDR1 MDHEN, CDR2 SYDVKM. CDR3 in amino acids: CASSLVQINSPLHF. Here the CDR3 DNA reads TGTGCCAGCAGTTTAGTGCAGATTAATTCACCCCTCCACTTT.

The chain links TRBV7-2 to TRBJ2-7; 7 bases are a match to TRBD1. In germline, CDR1 is SGHTA, CDR2 FQGNSA. V lost 5 bases, J lost 5 bases, and 12 bases stayed unmatched. This CDR3 region has 15 residues. The chain's CDR3 is CASSRARDSFNEQYF. In nucleotides, the CDR3 is TGTGCCAGCAGCCGCGCCAGGGACAGTTTCAACGAGCAGTACTTC.

The rearrangement joins TRBV24-1 to TRBJ1-2; D unresolved. This CDR3 spans 13 amino acids. V was trimmed by 5 bases and J by 4 bases, leaving 10 bases between them. The germline V gene encodes CDR1 KGHDR and CDR2 SFDVKD. The CDR3 spells CATSAGATYGYTF. CDR3 in DNA: TGTGCCACCAGTGCAGGTGCTACCTATGGCTACACCTTC.

CDR3 region: CATSARQGSTDTQYF. In nucleotides, the CDR3 is TGTGCCACCAGTGCCCGACAGGGGAGCACAGATACGCAGTATTTT. V is TRBV24-1 and J is TRBJ2-3; 8 bases line up with TRBD1. The CDR3 contains 15 residues. V shed 5 bases, J shed 0 bases, and the junction held 3 bases outside the gene matches. Per the germline V gene, CDR1 is KGHDR and CDR2 is SFDVKD.

V usage is TRBV11-2 and J usage is TRBJ1-6, with D unresolved. CDR1 SGHAT and CDR2 FQNNGV come from the germline V gene. The V and J ends lost 5 bases and 12 bases respectively, with 17 bases between them. The CDR3 is 14 amino acids. Here the CDR3 reads CASSPGKEGLPLHF. In DNA form, the CDR3 reads TGTGCCAGCAGCCCCGGGAAAGAGGGTTTACCCCTCCACTTT.

The V call is TRBV19, the J call TRBJ2-1, with TRBD1 matching over 7 bases. The trim removed 7 bases at V and 1 base at J, leaving 4 bases unmatched. Germline V gene data show CDR1 as LNHDA and CDR2 as SQIVND (reference sequence). This CDR3 contains 14 residues. The DNA of the CDR3 is TGTGCCAGTATGGGACAGCCATCCTACAATGAGCAGTTCTTC. It yields the protein CASMGQPSYNEQFF. Drawing the rest from reference TRBV19 and TRBJ2-1, the complete variable domain is DGGITQSPKYLFRKEGQNVTLSCEQNLNHDAMYWYRQDPGQGLRLIYYSQIVNDFQKGDIAEGYSVSREKKESFPLTVTSAQKNPTAFYLCASMGQPSYNEQFFGPGTRLTVL.